This T cell receptor beta chain was captured in a study of T-cell reconstitution after alpha-beta-depleted transplantation in children. Germline lookup yields CDR1 MNHEY and CDR2 SMNVEV (reference sequence). This CDR3 has 16 residues. The J segment lost 2 bases and the V segment lost 4 bases, leaving 11 bases of the junction unmatched. Researchers prepared the TCRbeta library using unique molecular identifiers, the study reports. TCRdb re-called the PCR reads with MiXCR, one entry per CDR3 protein. The sample lists approximately 520,000 distinct CDR3 sequences; 9.5% to 12% were seen once. Study observations and caveats: One year post-transplant, T-cell counts and diversity were largely derived from T cells produced anew. About two months after transplant, alpha-beta T cells reportedly came from several hundred expanded graft clones.

This clonotype was seen a few times. Its target is not known. V is TRBV27 and J is TRBJ2-7; 7 bases are shared with TRBD2. The sequence was obtained from a female patient aged 2 to 10 who had a stem cell transplant for aplastic anemia, so the T cells may come from the graft donor. Sequencing was performed on PBMCs, mostly from graft donor cells, taken 180 days after TCRalphabeta/CD19-depleted stem cell transplant. CDR3 loop: CASSSTGPAGPYEQYF. The CDR3 DNA reads as TGTGCCAGCAGTTCCACCGGCCCAGCGGGACCCTACGAGCAGTACTTC.